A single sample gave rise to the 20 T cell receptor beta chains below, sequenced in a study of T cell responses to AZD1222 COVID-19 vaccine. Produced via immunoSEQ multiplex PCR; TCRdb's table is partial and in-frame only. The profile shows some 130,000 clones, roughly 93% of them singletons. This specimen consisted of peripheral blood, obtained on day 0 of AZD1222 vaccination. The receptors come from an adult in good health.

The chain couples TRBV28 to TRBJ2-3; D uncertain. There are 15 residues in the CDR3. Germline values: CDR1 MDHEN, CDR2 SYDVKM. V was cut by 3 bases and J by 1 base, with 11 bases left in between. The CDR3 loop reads CASSFIRIRTDTQYF. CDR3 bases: TGTGCCAGCAGTTTTATCCGGATCCGCACAGATACGCAGTATTTT.

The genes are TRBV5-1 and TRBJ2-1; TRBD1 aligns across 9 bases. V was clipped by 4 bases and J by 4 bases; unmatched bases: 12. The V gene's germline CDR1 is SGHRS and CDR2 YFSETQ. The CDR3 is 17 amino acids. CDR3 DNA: TGCGCCAGCAGCCAAGAAGGGGCCGGGACAGGGTACAATGAGCAGTTCTTC. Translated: CASSQEGAGTGYNEQFF.

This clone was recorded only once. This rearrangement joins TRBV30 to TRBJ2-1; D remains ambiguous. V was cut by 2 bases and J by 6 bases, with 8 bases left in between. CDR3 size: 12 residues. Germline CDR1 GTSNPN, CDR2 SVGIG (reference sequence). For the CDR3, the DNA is TGTGCCTGGAGTCGAGTAGTCAATGAGCAGTTCTTC. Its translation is CAWSRVVNEQFF.

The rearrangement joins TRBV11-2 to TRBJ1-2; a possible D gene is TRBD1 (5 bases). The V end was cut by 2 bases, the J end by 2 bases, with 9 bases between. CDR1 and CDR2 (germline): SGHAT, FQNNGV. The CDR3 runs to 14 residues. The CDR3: CASSLRGRNYGYTF. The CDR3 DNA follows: TGTGCCAGCAGCTTAAGGGGCAGGAACTATGGCTACACCTTC.

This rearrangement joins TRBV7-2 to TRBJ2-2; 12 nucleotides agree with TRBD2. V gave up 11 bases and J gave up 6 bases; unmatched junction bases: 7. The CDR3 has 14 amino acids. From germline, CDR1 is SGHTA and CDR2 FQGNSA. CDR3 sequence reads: CAGQRLAGAGELFF. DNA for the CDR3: TGTGCCGGTCAACGACTAGCGGGAGCCGGGGAGCTGTTTTTT.

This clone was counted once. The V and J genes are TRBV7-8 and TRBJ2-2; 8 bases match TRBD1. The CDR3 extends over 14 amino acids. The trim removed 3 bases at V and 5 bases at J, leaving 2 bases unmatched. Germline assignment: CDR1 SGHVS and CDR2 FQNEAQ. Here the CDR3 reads CASSFRQGTGELFF. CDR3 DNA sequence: TGTGCCAGCAGCTTCCGACAGGGGACCGGGGAGCTGTTTTTT.

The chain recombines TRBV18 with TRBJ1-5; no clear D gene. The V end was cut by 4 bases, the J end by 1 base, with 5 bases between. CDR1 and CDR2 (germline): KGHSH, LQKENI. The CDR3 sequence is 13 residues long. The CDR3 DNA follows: TGTGCCAGCTCACAAGGAAGCAATCAGCCCCAGCATTTT. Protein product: CASSQGSNQPQHF.

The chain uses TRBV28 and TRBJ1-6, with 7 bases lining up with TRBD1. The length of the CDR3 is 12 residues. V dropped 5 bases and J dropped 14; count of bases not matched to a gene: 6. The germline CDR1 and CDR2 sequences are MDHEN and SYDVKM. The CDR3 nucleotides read TGTGCCAGCAGTACACAGGGGCCGTCCCTCCACTTT. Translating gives CASSTQGPSLHF.

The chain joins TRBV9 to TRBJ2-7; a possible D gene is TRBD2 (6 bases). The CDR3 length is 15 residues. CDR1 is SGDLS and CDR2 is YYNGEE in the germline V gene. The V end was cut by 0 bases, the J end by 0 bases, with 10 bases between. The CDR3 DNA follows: TGTGCCAGCAGCGTAGGTGACGGGGGCTCCTACGAGCAGTACTTC. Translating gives CASSVGDGGSYEQYF. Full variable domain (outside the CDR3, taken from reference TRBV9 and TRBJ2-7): DSGVTQTPKHLITATGQRVTLRCSPRSGDLSVYWYQQSLDQGLQFLIQYYNGEERAKGNILERFSAQQFPDLHSELNLSSLELGDSALYFCASSVGDGGSYEQYFGPGTRLTVT.

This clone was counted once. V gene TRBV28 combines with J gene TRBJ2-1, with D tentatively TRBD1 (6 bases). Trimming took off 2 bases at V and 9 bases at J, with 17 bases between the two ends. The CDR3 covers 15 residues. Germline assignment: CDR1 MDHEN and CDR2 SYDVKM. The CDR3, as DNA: TGTGCCAGCAGTTTAGGGGGCTTGGGGCTTGGTGAGCAGTTCTTC. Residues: CASSLGGLGLGEQFF.

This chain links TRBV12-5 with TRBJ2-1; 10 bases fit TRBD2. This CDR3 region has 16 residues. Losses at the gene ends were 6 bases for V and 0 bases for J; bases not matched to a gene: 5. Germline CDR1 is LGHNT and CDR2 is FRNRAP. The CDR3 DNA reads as TGTGCTAGTGGAGCTAGCGGGGGAAGCTCCTACAATGAGCAGTTCTTC. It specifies CASGASGGSSYNEQFF.

The CDR3 coding sequence is TGTGCCAGCAGCTTGGCCGGGATGGATGGCTACACCTTC. Translation: CASSLAGMDGYTF. The chain employs TRBV5-4 and TRBJ1-2; no clear D. Trimming cost V 0 bases and J 6 bases, with 9 bases left between them. This CDR3 has 13 amino acids. Germline V gene lookup returns CDR1 SGHNT and CDR2 YYREEE (reference sequence). Using reference TRBV5-4 and TRBJ1-2 for the parts outside the CDR3, the full variable domain is ETGVTQSPTHLIKTRGQQVTLRCSSQSGHNTVSWYQQALGQGPQFIFQYYREEENGRGNFPPRFSGLQFPNYSSELNVNALELDDSALYLCASSLAGMDGYTFGSGTRLTVV.

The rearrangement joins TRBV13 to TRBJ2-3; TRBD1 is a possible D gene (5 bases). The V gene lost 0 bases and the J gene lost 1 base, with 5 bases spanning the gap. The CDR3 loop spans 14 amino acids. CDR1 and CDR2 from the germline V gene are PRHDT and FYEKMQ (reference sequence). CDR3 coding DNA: TGTGCCAGCAGCTTAGGACAGGGCACAGATACGCAGTATTTT. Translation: CASSLGQGTDTQYF.

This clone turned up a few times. In DNA, the CDR3 is TGCGCCAGCAGCCAAGAAGGACAGGGGGCAGGAGCCAAAAACATTCAGTACTTC. Protein sequence: CASSQEGQGAGAKNIQYF. This chain links TRBV4-1 with TRBJ2-4; 11 bases are a match to TRBD1. The CDR3 contains 18 residues. Germline CDR1 MGHRA, CDR2 YSYEKL. J was trimmed by 0 bases and V by 0 bases; bases with no gene match: 4.

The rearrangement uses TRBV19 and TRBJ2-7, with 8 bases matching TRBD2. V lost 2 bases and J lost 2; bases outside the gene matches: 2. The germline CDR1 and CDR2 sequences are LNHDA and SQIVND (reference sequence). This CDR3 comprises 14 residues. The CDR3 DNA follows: TGTGCCAGTAGTATAAGGCGGGAGGCCTACGAGCAGTACTTC. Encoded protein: CASSIRREAYEQYF.

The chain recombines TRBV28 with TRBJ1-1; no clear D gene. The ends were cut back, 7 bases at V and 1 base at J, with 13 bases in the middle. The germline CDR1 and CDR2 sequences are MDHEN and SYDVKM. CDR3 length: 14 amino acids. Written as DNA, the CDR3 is TGTGCCAGCAACATAGGTGCAGGGAACACTGAAGCTTTCTTT. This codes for CASNIGAGNTEAFF. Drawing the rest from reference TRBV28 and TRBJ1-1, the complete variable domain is DVKVTQSSRYLVKRTGEKVFLECVQDMDHENMFWYRQDPGLGLRLIYFSYDVKMKEKGDIPEGYSVSREKKERFSLILESASTNQTSMYLCASNIGAGNTEAFFGQGTRLTVV.

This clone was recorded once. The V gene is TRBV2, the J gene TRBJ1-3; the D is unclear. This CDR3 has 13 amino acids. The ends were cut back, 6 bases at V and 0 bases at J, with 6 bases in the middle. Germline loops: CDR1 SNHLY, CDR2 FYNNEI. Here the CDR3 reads CASRISSGNTIYF. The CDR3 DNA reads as TGTGCCAGCAGGATAAGCTCTGGAAACACCATATATTTT.

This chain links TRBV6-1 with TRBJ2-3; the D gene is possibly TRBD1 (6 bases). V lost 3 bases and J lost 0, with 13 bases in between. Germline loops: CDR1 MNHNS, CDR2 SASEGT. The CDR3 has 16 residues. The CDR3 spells CASSERRGSSTDTQYF. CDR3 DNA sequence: TGTGCCAGCAGTGAGCGAAGGGGGTCAAGCACAGATACGCAGTATTTT.

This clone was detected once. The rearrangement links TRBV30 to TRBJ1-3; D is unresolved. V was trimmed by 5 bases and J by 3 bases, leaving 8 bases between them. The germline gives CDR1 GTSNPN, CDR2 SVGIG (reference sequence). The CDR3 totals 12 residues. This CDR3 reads CAWDAGGNTIYF. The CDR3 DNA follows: TGTGCCTGGGACGCAGGTGGAAACACCATATATTTT. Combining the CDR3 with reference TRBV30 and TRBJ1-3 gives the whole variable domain SQTIHQWPATLVQPVGSPLSLECTVEGTSNPNLYWYRQAAGRGLQLLFYSVGIGQISSEVPQNLSASRPQDRQFILSSKKLLLSDSGFYLCAWDAGGNTIYFGEGSWLTVV.

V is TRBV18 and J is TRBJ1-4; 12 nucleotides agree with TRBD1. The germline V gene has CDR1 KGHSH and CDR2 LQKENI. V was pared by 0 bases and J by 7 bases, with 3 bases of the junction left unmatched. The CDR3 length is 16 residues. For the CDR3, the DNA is TGTGCCAGCTCACCACCGGGACAGGGGGCCGGTGAAAAACTGTTTTTT. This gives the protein CASSPPGQGAGEKLFF.